The 30 T cell receptor beta chains presented below share a single source sample, sequenced in a study of cytotoxic CD8 clonotypes in ibrutinib-treated CLL. Clones were sequenced by immunoSEQ multiplex PCR, and TCRdb holds only the in-frame ones, with some missing. The data show about 130,000 clones, 70% to 90% seen once. Sequences were derived from PBMCs, sampled after 24 months of ibrutinib treatment. These receptors were obtained from a human donor with chronic lymphocytic leukemia.

V usage is TRBV6-5 and J usage is TRBJ1-2, with D perhaps matching TRBD1 (5 bases). The V gene's germline CDR1 is MNHEY and CDR2 SVGAGI. This CDR3 is 13 amino acids long. The V end was cut by 8 bases, the J end by 8 bases, with 18 bases between. The CDR3 DNA reads as TGTGCCAGCCTCCCTGCCCCAGGGTTAGGCTACACCTTC. Amino acids: CASLPAPGLGYTF.

This sequence joins TRBV27 and TRBJ1-2; D is uncertain. Per the germline V gene, CDR1 is MNHEY and CDR2 is SMNVEV (reference sequence). V lost 2 bases, J lost 7 bases, and 11 bases lay in between. This CDR3 contains 13 residues. The CDR3 loop reads CASSLGPSGGYTF. Here the CDR3 DNA reads TGTGCCAGCAGTTTAGGCCCCTCCGGTGGCTACACCTTC.

The chain carries TRBV5-1 and TRBJ2-6; D possibly uses TRBD1 or TRBD2 (5 bases each). This CDR3 contains 15 residues. The germline gives CDR1 SGHRS, CDR2 YFSETQ. V lost 3 bases and J 1 base, leaving 8 bases between the germline ends. The CDR3, as DNA: TGCGCCAGCAGCTGGGGGTTTTCTGGGGCCAACGTCCTGACTTTC. Translation gives CASSWGFSGANVLTF.

The count of this clone is one. V gene TRBV27 combines with J gene TRBJ2-5, with D uncertain. Germline values: CDR1 MNHEY, CDR2 SMNVEV (reference sequence). The CDR3 is 13 residues long. Trimming left V 3 bases short and J 5 bases short, with 10 bases between. CDR3 in DNA: TGTGCCAGCAGTTTGGGCCGTTGGGAGACCCAGTACTTC. This codes for CASSLGRWETQYF.

The chain recombines TRBV7-9 with TRBJ2-1, with TRBD2 matching 12 bases. This CDR3 contains 17 residues. The germline V gene encodes CDR1 SEHNR and CDR2 FQNEAQ (reference sequence). The J segment lost 8 bases and the V segment lost 4 bases, leaving 12 bases of the junction unmatched. The chain's CDR3 is CASSWTSGEGYYHEQFF. The CDR3 DNA follows: TGTGCCAGCAGCTGGACTAGCGGGGAGGGTTATTACCATGAGCAGTTCTTC. Looking up the rest from reference TRBV7-9 and TRBJ2-1 gives the full variable domain: DTGVSQNPRHKITKRGQNVTFRCDPISEHNRLYWYRQTLGQGPEFLTYFQNEAQLEKSRLLSDRFSAERPKGSFSTLEIQRTEQGDSAMYLCASSWTSGEGYYHEQFFGPGTRLTVL.

The rearrangement links TRBV5-8 to TRBJ2-7; D is perhaps TRBD2 (6 bases). This CDR3 is built from 15 residues. Germline loops: CDR1 SGHTS, CDR2 YDEGEE. The germline V and J ends were trimmed by 4 bases and 0 bases, with 14 bases remaining between them. Here the CDR3 DNA reads TGTGCCAGCAGCCCCGGGGGACTGAGCTCCTACGAGCAGTACTTC. Translation: CASSPGGLSSYEQYF.

This chain connects TRBV19 to TRBJ2-4; maybe TRBD1 (8 bases). V lost 6 bases and J 9 bases, leaving 18 bases between the germline ends. Germline V CDR1 and CDR2: LNHDA, SQIVND (reference sequence). The CDR3 is 14 residues long. CDR3: CASRNTGGEGIQYF. The CDR3 region has the DNA TGTGCCAGTAGAAACACAGGGGGGGAAGGCATTCAGTACTTC.

This chain connects TRBV10-3 to TRBJ1-3; D is perhaps TRBD1 (5 bases). The V end was cut by 11 bases, the J end by 0 bases, with 14 bases between. Germline lookup yields CDR1 ENHRY and CDR2 SYGVKD. The CDR3 is 14 residues long. CDR3: CALRGDLSGNTIYF. CDR3 sequence (DNA): TGTGCCCTAAGAGGGGACCTCTCTGGAAACACCATATATTTT.

The chain recombines TRBV7-9 with TRBJ2-7, with a tentative D call TRBD1 (5 bases). Trimming stripped 2 bases from V and 3 bases from J, with 14 bases between. The CDR3 loop spans 15 amino acids. The germline V gene has CDR1 SEHNR and CDR2 FQNEAQ (reference sequence). CDR3 bases: TGTGCCAGCAGCTTATATTCAGGGTCCCTCTACGAGCAGTACTTC. It codes for CASSLYSGSLYEQYF.

The V and J genes are TRBV6-6 and TRBJ2-7; 7 bases map to TRBD1. In germline, CDR1 is MNHNY, CDR2 SVGAGI (reference sequence). With 6 bases clipped from V and 7 bases from J, the junction kept 12 bases outside the gene matches. The CDR3 is 14 residues long. CDR3 DNA: TGTGCCAGCAGACCACGACAGGGATGGTGGGAGCAGTACTTC. It yields the protein CASRPRQGWWEQYF.

V is TRBV18 and J is TRBJ1-4; D is uncertain. V was pared by 1 base and J by 1 base, with 4 bases between. This CDR3 has 14 residues. CDR1 and CDR2 from the germline V gene are KGHSH and LQKENI. CDR3 bases: TGTGCCAGCTCACCACGGGTAACTAATGAAAAACTGTTTTTT. This codes for CASSPRVTNEKLFF.

Points on this clone: An end of the junction does not agree with germline; a read error may underlie this. The chain has TRBV25-1 and TRBJ1-2, with D tentatively TRBD1 (6 bases). CDR3 length equals 12 residues. The germline gives CDR1 MGHDK, CDR2 SYGVNS. CDR3 nucleotide sequence: TGTGCCACCAGTCGAGGGGGGGTGGGCTACACCTTC. This encodes CATSRGGVGYTF.

This clone was seen a handful of times. The J gene is TRBJ2-7, the V gene TRBV4-2; D possibly matches TRBD1 or TRBD2 (5 bases each). The CDR3 covers 15 residues. Germline CDR1 and CDR2: LGHNA and YNFKEQ. V was shortened by 4 bases and J by 4 bases, with 17 bases between the two germline ends. In DNA, the CDR3 is TGTGCCAGCAGCCCACGTCCGGGACCATTATACGAGCAGTACTTC. Its protein product is CASSPRPGPLYEQYF.

The V and J genes are TRBV10-3 and TRBJ2-7, with 8 bases fitting TRBD1. V shed 11 bases and J 2 bases; nucleotides not matched to a gene: 8. CDR3 length: 13 residues. CDR1 and CDR2 from the germline V gene are ENHRY and SYGVKD. The CDR3: CAAGTGGPYEQYF. The CDR3 region has the DNA TGTGCCGCCGGCACAGGGGGACCCTACGAGCAGTACTTC.

This clone showed up just a few times. The J gene is TRBJ2-7, the V gene TRBV18, with D unclear. CDR3 length: 15 amino acids. Per the germline V gene, CDR1 is KGHSH and CDR2 is LQKENI. Trimming removed 3 bases from V and 3 bases from J, with 15 bases in between. CDR3 DNA sequence: TGTGCCAGCTCACCTGGTCGAGGCGACGGCTACGAGCAGTACTTC. Its translation is CASSPGRGDGYEQYF.

This clone was counted at least ten times. The same CDR3 arises from other DNA sequences in this sample as well. The gene calls are TRBV5-1 and TRBJ2-7; 7 bases fit TRBD2. The CDR3 is 15 residues long. Trimming took 0 bases from V and 3 from J; bases not matched to a gene: 6. Germline CDR1 reads SGHRS; CDR2 reads YFSETQ. The CDR3 region is CASSLVSGPGYEQYF. The CDR3 bases are TGCGCCAGCAGCTTGGTTAGCGGGCCAGGCTACGAGCAGTACTTC.

This chain joins TRBV11-3 and TRBJ2-3, with D perhaps TRBD1 (8 bases). The CDR3 spans 15 residues. Germline values: CDR1 SGHNT, CDR2 YENEEA. Trimming took off 1 base at V and 6 bases at J, with 14 bases between the two ends. The CDR3 DNA follows: TGTGCCAGCAGCTTAGGGACAGGGAGGGACGATACGCAGTATTTT. Translation gives CASSLGTGRDDTQYF.

This clone was seen just once. This sample includes further DNA sequences coding for the same CDR3. V is TRBV7-9 and J is TRBJ2-1; D is perhaps TRBD2 (5 bases). V was trimmed by 2 bases and J by 12 bases, leaving 11 bases between them. Germline V gives CDR1 SEHNR, CDR2 FQNEAQ (reference sequence). The CDR3 length is 12 residues. This CDR3 reads CASSLTSSGQFF. As DNA, the CDR3 is TGTGCCAGCAGCTTAACCTCGAGCGGGCAGTTCTTC.

In nucleotides, the CDR3 is TGTGCCAGCAGTTACCAGGGGAGCTCCTACGAGCAGTACTTC. It specifies CASSYQGSSYEQYF. This chain links TRBV6-5 with TRBJ2-7, with D possibly matching TRBD1 (6 bases). V lost 2 bases, J lost 0 bases, and 8 bases lay in between. This CDR3 is built from 14 residues. The germline gives CDR1 MNHEY, CDR2 SVGAGI.

This chain joins TRBV5-1 and TRBJ2-1, with D possibly matching TRBD1 (6 bases). CDR1 is SGHRS, CDR2 YFSETQ, per germline. With 0 bases removed from V and 4 bases from J, the gap between germline ends came to 11 bases. CDR3 length: 15 residues. CDR3 residues: CASSLGQGQYNEQFF. DNA for the CDR3: TGCGCCAGCAGCTTGGGGCAGGGGCAATACAATGAGCAGTTCTTC.

The chain combines TRBV2 with TRBJ2-1; D uncertain. CDR3 length equals 12 residues. Trimming left V 6 bases short and J 1 base short, with 4 bases between. In germline, CDR1 is SNHLY, CDR2 FYNNEI. CDR3 nucleotide sequence: TGTGCCAGCAGCGATTCCTACAATGAGCAGTTCTTC. Residues: CASSDSYNEQFF.

The chain couples TRBV19 to TRBJ2-1, with D perhaps matching TRBD2 (6 bases). V was cut by 1 base and J by 11 bases, with 9 bases left in between. The CDR3 runs to 12 residues. Germline V gene data show CDR1 as LNHDA and CDR2 as SQIVND (reference sequence). This CDR3 is CASSIVGGKQFF. CDR3 in DNA: TGTGCCAGTAGTATAGTTGGGGGGAAGCAGTTCTTC.

J is TRBJ1-5 and V is TRBV20-1, with no clear D. This CDR3 has 11 residues. Germline V gene data show CDR1 as DFQATT and CDR2 as SNEGSKA (reference sequence). Trimming took 3 bases from V and 6 from J, leaving 6 bases between them. CDR3 in DNA: TGCAGTGCTAGCCCGAGTCAGCCCCAGCATTTT. The encoded protein is CSASPSQPQHF.

This chain links TRBV6-6 with TRBJ1-2, with D unclear. Trimming stripped 6 bases from V and 2 bases from J, with 4 bases between. The germline V gene has CDR1 MNHNY and CDR2 SVGAGI (reference sequence). The CDR3 is 11 amino acids. Here the CDR3 DNA reads TGTGCCAGCAGGAGGAACTATGGCTACACCTTC. This translates into CASRRNYGYTF.

The chain carries TRBV28 and TRBJ1-2; a weak D match, TRBD1 (6 bases). This CDR3 comprises 13 residues. The V end lost 7 bases, the J end lost 2 bases, and 11 bases lay between the germline ends. Germline V lookup: CDR1 MDHEN, CDR2 SYDVKM. The CDR3 spells CASNQGLNYGYTF. In nucleotides, the CDR3 is TGTGCCAGCAATCAGGGGCTCAACTATGGCTACACCTTC.

The chain recombines TRBV6-5 with TRBJ1-1; D is unresolved. This CDR3 comprises 13 residues. CDR1 and CDR2 (germline): MNHEY, SVGAGI. Trimming stripped 4 bases from V and 4 bases from J, with 10 bases between. The CDR3 spells CASSSRDSTEAFF. CDR3 nucleotides: TGTGCCAGCAGTTCGAGGGATTCCACTGAAGCTTTCTTT.

Only one count was recorded for this clone. The chain joins TRBV6-4 to TRBJ1-1; possible D gene TRBD1, 6 bases. This CDR3 contains 15 residues. Germline-derived CDR1 and CDR2 are MRHNA and SNTAGT. Trimming left V 2 bases short and J 5 bases short, with 15 bases between. CDR3 sequence reads: CASSDNQQGRTEAFF. CDR3 coding DNA: TGTGCCAGCAGTGACAACCAACAGGGAAGGACTGAAGCTTTCTTT.

This clone was seen a single time. The chain employs TRBV27 and TRBJ2-1; TRBD2 aligns across 14 bases. Trimming took 6 bases from V and 11 from J; bases not matched to a gene: 15. CDR3 length: 17 residues. Germline V CDR1 and CDR2: MNHEY, SMNVEV (reference sequence). The CDR3 DNA reads TGTGCCAGCAGCGATACAGAATTCGGGACTAGCGGGAGAAAGCAGTTCTTC. Translation: CASSDTEFGTSGRKQFF.

The chain carries TRBV6-4 and TRBJ2-1; D might be TRBD2 (6 bases). The CDR3 contains 15 residues. Germline V gene data show CDR1 as MRHNA and CDR2 as SNTAGT. Trimming removed 0 bases from V and 2 bases from J, with 8 bases in between. CDR3 sequence: CASSDSSGPYNEQFF. CDR3 nucleotide sequence: TGTGCCAGCAGTGACTCGAGCGGGCCCTACAATGAGCAGTTCTTC.

The J gene is TRBJ2-7, the V gene TRBV5-4, with 7 bases identical to TRBD1. J gave up 2 bases and V 4 bases, and 0 bases lay outside the gene matches. Germline V gene sequence: CDR1 SGHNT, CDR2 YYREEE (reference sequence). This CDR3 has 12 residues. The CDR3 loop is CASSQGAYEQYF. In nucleotides, the CDR3 is TGTGCCAGCAGCCAGGGGGCCTACGAGCAGTACTTC.